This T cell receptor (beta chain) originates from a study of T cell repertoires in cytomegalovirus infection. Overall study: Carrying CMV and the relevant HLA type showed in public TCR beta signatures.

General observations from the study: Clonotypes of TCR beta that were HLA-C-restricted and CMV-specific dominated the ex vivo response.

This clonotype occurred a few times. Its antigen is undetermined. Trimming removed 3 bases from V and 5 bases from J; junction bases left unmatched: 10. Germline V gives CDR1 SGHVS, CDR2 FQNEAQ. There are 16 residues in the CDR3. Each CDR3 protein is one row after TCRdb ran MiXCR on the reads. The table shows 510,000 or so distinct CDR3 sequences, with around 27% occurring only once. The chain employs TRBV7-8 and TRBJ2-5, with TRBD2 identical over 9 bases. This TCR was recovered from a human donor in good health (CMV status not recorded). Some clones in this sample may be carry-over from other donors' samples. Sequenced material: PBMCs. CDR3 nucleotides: TGTGCCAGCAGCTTGGACCTAGCGGGAAGGTGGGAGACCCAGTACTTC. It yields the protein CASSLDLAGRWETQYF.